Included here is one TCR beta chain sequence, with context. No antigen is known for it. The sample is drawn from a study of T cell responses to AZD1222 COVID-19 vaccine. Study-level findings and limits: Dominant at 160-218 and 743-854, vaccine-associated CD4 TCRs also spanned spike.

The method was immunoSEQ multiplex PCR; TCRdb's version includes in-frame clones alone and lacks a portion of them. This sample yields over 80,000 clones, of which 90% to 95% are seen a single time; around 8% belongs to the top ten. Germline V gene lookup returns CDR1 MDHEN and CDR2 SYDVKM. The CDR3 loop spans 15 amino acids. The V end lost 5 bases, the J end lost 6 bases, and 16 bases lay between the germline ends. Sequences were derived from peripheral blood, sampled 28 days after the second AZD1222 dose. This chain links TRBV28 with TRBJ1-4, with D unresolved. The clonotype originates from an adult who received the AZD1222 COVID-19 vaccine. The CDR3 bases are TGTGCCAGCAGTCCCCGGGAGGCGGGTTATGAAAAACTGTTTTTT. Its translation: CASSPREAGYEKLFF. Full variable domain (remainder filled in from reference TRBV28 and TRBJ1-4): DVKVTQSSRYLVKRTGEKVFLECVQDMDHENMFWYRQDPGLGLRLIYFSYDVKMKEKGDIPEGYSVSREKKERFSLILESASTNQTSMYLCASSPREAGYEKLFFGSGTQLSVL.